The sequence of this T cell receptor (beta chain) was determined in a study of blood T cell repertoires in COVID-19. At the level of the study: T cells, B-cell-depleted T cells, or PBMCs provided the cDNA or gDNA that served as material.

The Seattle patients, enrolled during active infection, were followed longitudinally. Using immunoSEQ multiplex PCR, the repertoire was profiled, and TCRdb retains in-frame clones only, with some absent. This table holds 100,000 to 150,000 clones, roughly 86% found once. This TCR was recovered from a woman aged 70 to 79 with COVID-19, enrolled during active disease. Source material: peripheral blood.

The CDR3 coding sequence is TGCGCCAGCAGCTTTGGACAGACCTACGAGCAGTACTTC. Its translation: CASSFGQTYEQYF. The chain recombines TRBV5-1 with TRBJ2-7; D possibly corresponds to TRBD1 (6 bases). The CDR3 is 13 amino acids. Per germline, CDR1 SGHRS and CDR2 YFSETQ. Trimming shortened V by 2 bases and J by 2 bases, and 8 bases separated the two germline ends.